These T cell receptor beta chains were read from a single sample in a study of blood T cells in healthy people across ages. In TCRdb, the 5' RACE reads were re-called with MiXCR into one record per CDR3 protein. The table records 550,000 to 750,000 distinct CDR3 sequences, 21% of them present only once. Sample: blood. These receptors were obtained from a man aged 70 or older in good health. Each CDR3 is given with its conserved first and last residue. D genes are given only for firm matches. A clone size is listed for some rows: how often the clone was seen (once, few, many), or a class if it is expanded.

d_call,cdr3_length,j_call,v_call,clone_size,cdr3_nt,cdr3_aa
TRBD1,11,TRBJ1-1,TRBV6-2/TRBV6-3,few,TGTGCCAGCAGTAACGACAGGGCGGCTTTCTTT,CASSNDRAAFF
TRBD1,14,TRBJ2-7,TRBV5-1,few,TGCGCCAGCGGCCCAAGGACAGGGGAGGACGAGCAGTACTTC,CASGPRTGEDEQYF
.,12,TRBJ2-1,TRBV29-1,many,TGCAGCGTTGACTTGGGTTACGGTGAGCAGTTCTTC,CSVDLGYGEQFF
TRBD2,18,TRBJ2-1,TRBV6-5,.,TGTGCCAGCAGTTACTCGACGCCTAGCGGGAGTTCGAGCCCAAAGCAGTTCTTC,CASSYSTPSGSSSPKQFF
.,13,TRBJ1-1,TRBV4-1,many,TGCGCCAGCAGCCAGGGGGCGCGACCTGAAGCTTTCTTT,CASSQGARPEAFF
TRBD1,15,TRBJ1-2,TRBV28,few,TGTGCCAGCAGTTTAGGGGACAGGGTTTGGTATGGCTACACCTTC,CASSLGDRVWYGYTF
.,15,TRBJ2-1,TRBV7-9,.,TGTGCCAGCAGCGCACCTGGCGGGGTCTACAATGAGCAGTTCTTC,CASSAPGGVYNEQFF
.,14,TRBJ1-1,TRBV6-2/TRBV6-3,.,TGTGCCAGCAGTTACGGACCGGAGAACACTGAAGCTTTCTTT,CASSYGPENTEAFF
.,14,TRBJ1-4,TRBV6-6,.,TGTGCCAGCAGTTCAGGGCGGGGAGATGAAAAACTGTTTTTT,CASSSGRGDEKLFF
TRBD2,14,TRBJ2-5,TRBV7-2,.,TGTGCCAGCAGCTTAATGACTAGCGATGAGACCCAGTACTTC,CASSLMTSDETQYF
.,17,TRBJ2-1,TRBV24-1,many,TGTGCCACCGGGACATTGGGGGCTAGTCCGGCCTACAATGAGCAGTTCTTC,CATGTLGASPAYNEQFF
.,14,TRBJ2-7,TRBV6-2/TRBV6-3,once,TGTGCCAGCAGTTACTCGAGTCTAGCCGGCGAGCAGTACTTC,CASSYSSLAGEQYF
TRBD2,15,TRBJ2-7,TRBV5-1,many,TGCGCCAGCACCCCTTCCTCTAGCGGGCGATACGAGCAGTACTTC,CASTPSSSGRYEQYF
.,15,TRBJ1-5,TRBV30,few,TGTGCCTGGAGTGAAGGGACACTTAGCAATCAGCCCCAGCATTTT,CAWSEGTLSNQPQHF
TRBD2,17,TRBJ2-2,TRBV7-2,.,TGTGCCAGCAGCTTGGCCCTAGCGGGAGGGGGAACCGGGGAGCTGTTTTTT,CASSLALAGGGTGELFF
.,16,TRBJ2-2,TRBV20-1,few,TGCAGTGCTAGAGATCATCTGCGAAGGAACACCGGGGAGCTGTTTTTT,CSARDHLRRNTGELFF
.,13,TRBJ2-3,TRBV12-3/TRBV12-4,.,TGTGCCAGCAGTTTACTGGTCGTAGATACGCGGTATTTT,CASSLLVVDTRYF